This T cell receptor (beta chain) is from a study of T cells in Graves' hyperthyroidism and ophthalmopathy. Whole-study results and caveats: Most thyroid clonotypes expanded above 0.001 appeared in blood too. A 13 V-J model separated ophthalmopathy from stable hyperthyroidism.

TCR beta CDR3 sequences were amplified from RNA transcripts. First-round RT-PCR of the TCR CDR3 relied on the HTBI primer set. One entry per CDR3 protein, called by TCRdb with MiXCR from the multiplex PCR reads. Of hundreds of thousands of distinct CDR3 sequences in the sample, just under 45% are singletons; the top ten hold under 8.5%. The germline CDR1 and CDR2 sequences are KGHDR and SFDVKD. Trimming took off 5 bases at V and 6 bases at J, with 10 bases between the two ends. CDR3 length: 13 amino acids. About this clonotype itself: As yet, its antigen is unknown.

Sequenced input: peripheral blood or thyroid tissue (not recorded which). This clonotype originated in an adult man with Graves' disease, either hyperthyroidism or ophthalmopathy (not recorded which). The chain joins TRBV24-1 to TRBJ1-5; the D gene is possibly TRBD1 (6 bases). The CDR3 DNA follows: TGTGCCACCAGTGCTCAGGGGTCTCAGCCCCAGCATTTT. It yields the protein CATSAQGSQPQHF.